This record looks at one TCR beta chain sequence and its context. No antigen is known for it. Assay version v3.0 of immunoSEQ was used, and it was run at survey level. Sequencing used immunoSEQ multiplex PCR; TCRdb keeps in-frame clones, though not all of them. The sample shows roughly 25,000 clones, around 77% of them seen only once. There was at least one pre-ART PBMC sample for each donor, plus at least two post-ART PBMC samples. The data derive from a study of long-term antiretroviral therapy in people with HIV. Whole-study results and caveats: CDR3 lengths in HIV samples spanned a narrower range than controls. Unavailable data included ART adherence, viral resistance and therapy changes (switches in treatment). Upon ART, diversity increased but remained lower than transplant donor controls.

Trimming removed 3 bases from V and 9 bases from J, with 15 bases in between. From germline, CDR1 is MGHDK and CDR2 SYGVNS. The CDR3 is 13 residues long. This specimen consisted of unsorted PBMCs, obtained 2.1 years after starting antiretroviral therapy. The TCR originated in a man aged 30 to 39 with HIV. The V call is TRBV25-1, the J call TRBJ2-7; D possibly corresponds to TRBD2 (6 bases). The CDR3 here is CASSEGGTRRQYF. DNA for the CDR3: TGTGCCAGCAGTGAGGGGGGTACGAGGAGGCAGTACTTC.